This entry concerns a single T cell receptor beta chain. The antigen remains undetermined. These data come from a study of cytomegalovirus exposure and HLA in healthy donors. The PCR contained 60 Vbeta and 13 Jbeta primers. Data came from immunoSEQ multiplex PCR; TCRdb stores just in-frame clones and leaves some out. This table holds roughly 42,000 clones. Trimming took 0 bases from V and 5 from J, leaving 8 bases between them. The CDR3 consists of 14 residues. Germline V gives CDR1 SGHTA, CDR2 FQGNSA. Points from the study as a whole: The authors reported that TCR beta sequences could predict HLA-A and HLA-B alleles. These predictions were accurate for most subjects in the first cohort. In a later analysis, compared with equally common non-associated chains, HLA-associated beta chains were more expanded. Among TCR sequences, most were rare, though some public TCRs appeared in many donors. Several of the most significant clusters appeared, in a later analysis, to be linked to common viral pathogens.

Sequenced input: PBMCs. This TCR was recovered from a young man in good health and CMV-seronegative. The chain combines TRBV7-2 with TRBJ2-1, with D possibly matching TRBD2 (6 bases). The CDR3 is CASSLAGSNNEQFF. CDR3 in DNA: TGTGCCAGCAGCTTAGCCGGGAGTAACAATGAGCAGTTCTTC.